This TCR beta chain comes out of a study of CD8 T cells in Susac syndrome. CD8+ and CD4+ blood T cells underwent TCR beta sequencing. Patients with Susac syndrome fulfilled recently defined diagnostic criteria for definite or probable disease. Negative magnetic isolation gave CD8+ and CD4+ cells; FACS enriched CD8+ TEMRA. When the RNA was reverse transcribed, random hexamers were used with an input of about 0.5 to 1 ug. Amplification of TCR beta CDR3 by immunoSEQ multiplex PCR spanned 54 Vbeta and 13 Jbeta. TCRdb fed the immunoSEQ multiplex PCR reads into MiXCR, producing one record per CDR3 protein. The table lists roughly 250,000 distinct CDR3 sequences, roughly 95% of them singletons. The CDR3 has 15 residues. Trimming left V 4 bases short and J 5 bases short, with 17 bases between. Germline V gives CDR1 SGHAT, CDR2 FQNNGV.

The chain combines TRBV11-2 with TRBJ2-5; tentatively, D is TRBD2 (5 bases). Sample: CD4+ T cells from PBMCs. This TCR came from a human donor with Susac syndrome. CDR3 sequence reads: CASSSTRMQRETQYF. DNA of the CDR3: TGTGCCAGCAGCTCTACTAGAATGCAGAGGGAGACCCAGTACTTC.